This T cell receptor (beta chain) was identified in a study of technical replicates of blood from a handful of donors (dated by TCRdb to the late 2010s). The germline V gene yields ENHRY for CDR1 and SYGVKD for CDR2. Its CDR3 holds 14 amino acids, cysteine through phenylalanine. Of the read, only the CDR3 DNA is kept; its 42 bases are in frame from base 1. The junction shows trimming of 2 bases on V and 4 bases on J, and the gene matches do not reach 1 base of it. Receptor amplification or capture employed the immunoSEQ multiplex PCR assay. What TCRdb holds here is the immuneACCESS table cut down to in-frame rearrangements. Part of the clones is not present; checked against another copy, under half of the missing clones reflect an unresolved V gene, and the others are unexplained. This sample is represented by about 70,000 clones; approximately 96% of them were singletons. Around 0.2% of the sample comes from the top ten.

With regard to this clone: There is no known antigen for this receptor. Base-call qualities are not available, and no considerably larger clone is one nucleotide away.

The sample consisted of T cells isolated from PBMCs. This TCR was recovered from a human donor in good health. Recombination connected TRBV10-3 to TRBJ2-2; TRBD1 lines up with 7 middle nucleotides. Read as DNA, the sequence is TGTGCCATCAGTGAGCGGGACAGCACCGGGGAGCTGTTTTTT. This yields the protein CAISERDSTGELFF.